Each of the 29 T cell receptor beta chains below was sequenced from the same sample in a study of blood T cell repertoires in COVID-19 (TCRdb year 2020). The library was obtained by the immunoSEQ multiplex PCR assay. TCRdb mirrors the immuneACCESS table, restricted to in-frame sequences. Some clones are absent from its copies; in checked studies, under half trace to an unresolved V gene, and the reason for the others is unknown. Here the sample has fewer than 150,000 clones; 75% to 85% occur a single time. The ten largest make up 4% to 5% of the sample. Sequencing input: peripheral blood. The source of these receptors is a woman older than 75 with acute or convalescent COVID-19.

J is TRBJ2-3 and V is TRBV6-6; 7 bases align to TRBD2. Per germline, CDR1 MNHNY and CDR2 SVGAGI (reference sequence). The CDR3 sequence is 15 residues long. V lost 5 bases, J lost 3 bases, and 8 bases stayed unmatched. CDR3 in DNA: TGTGCCAGCAGTACGGGTGGGGGAGGGACAGATACGCAGTATTTT. This sequence encodes CASSTGGGGTDTQYF.

This sequence joins TRBV2 and TRBJ1-6, with D possibly matching TRBD1 (5 bases). V dropped 10 bases and J dropped 6 bases, with 19 bases sitting between them. CDR3 size: 15 residues. CDR1 and CDR2 from the germline V gene are SNHLY and FYNNEI. CDR3 amino acids: CATRGEGNRNSPLHF. The DNA for the CDR3 is TGTGCCACCCGGGGGGAGGGGAATCGTAATTCACCCCTCCACTTT.

The chain couples TRBV7-8 to TRBJ2-3; D is possibly TRBD2 (5 bases). The CDR3 consists of 15 residues. CDR1 and CDR2 from the germline V gene are SGHVS and FQNEAQ. Trimming left V 1 base short and J 4 bases short, with 12 bases between. The CDR3: CASSLGVGESDTQYF. Written as DNA, the CDR3 is TGTGCCAGCAGCTTAGGGGTCGGGGAGTCAGATACGCAGTATTTT. Together with reference TRBV7-8 and TRBJ2-3, the CDR3 gives the full variable domain: GAGVSQSPRYKVAKRGQDVALRCDPISGHVSLFWYQQALGQGPEFLTYFQNEAQLDKSGLPSDRFFAERPEGSVSTLKIQRTQQEDSAVYLCASSLGVGESDTQYFGPGTRLTVL.

The chain has TRBV27 and TRBJ2-7, with TRBD1 as a possible D gene (6 bases). Germline V CDR1 and CDR2: MNHEY, SMNVEV (reference sequence). CDR3 length equals 14 residues. V was trimmed by 8 bases and J by 5 bases, leaving 19 bases between them. The CDR3 nucleotides are TGTGCCAGCGAGAACAGGGTACCTCTCGACGAGCAGTACTTC. Translating it yields CASENRVPLDEQYF.

The rearrangement joins TRBV10-3 to TRBJ1-2; 10 nucleotides align to TRBD1. There are 15 residues in the CDR3. The junction had 6 bases not matched to a gene; V was cut back by 3 bases and J by 5 bases. Germline values: CDR1 ENHRY, CDR2 SYGVKD. The CDR3 DNA reads TGTGCCATCAGTGATGGCGGGACAGGGGCTTATGGCTACACCTTC. This encodes CAISDGGTGAYGYTF.

For this clone: This specimen includes other DNA sequences encoding the same CDR3. The V call is TRBV5-1, the J call TRBJ2-1; 14 bases line up with TRBD2. This CDR3 spans 18 amino acids. V was pared by 4 bases and J by 0 bases, with 6 bases of the junction left unmatched. Per germline, CDR1 SGHRS and CDR2 YFSETQ. The CDR3 DNA follows: TGCGCCAGCAGCCTGACTAGCGGGAGGGCCACCTCCTACAATGAGCAGTTCTTC. It codes for CASSLTSGRATSYNEQFF.

The chain combines TRBV10-3 with TRBJ1-3; D is possibly TRBD1 (5 bases). V was clipped by 5 bases and J by 3 bases, with 17 bases between them. The CDR3 runs to 16 residues. Germline CDR1 is ENHRY and CDR2 is SYGVKD. As DNA, the CDR3 is TGTGCCATCAGTTCCCAAGTGGAGGGGCATGGAAACACCATATATTTT. It codes for CAISSQVEGHGNTIYF.

This CDR3 is CATSSTTSSYNSPLHF. CDR3 bases: TGTGCCACCAGCAGTACCACTAGCTCCTATAATTCACCCCTCCACTTT. The chain links TRBV15 to TRBJ1-6; unclear D gene. V gave up 3 bases and J gave up 0 bases, with 9 bases separating them. The germline CDR1 and CDR2 sequences are LNHNV and YYDKDF (reference sequence). The CDR3 is 16 residues long.

V usage is TRBV19 and J usage is TRBJ1-1; TRBD1 agrees at 7 bases. From germline, CDR1 is LNHDA and CDR2 SQIVND (reference sequence). V shed 7 bases, J shed 3 bases, and the junction held 8 bases outside the gene matches. CDR3 length: 14 residues. CDR3 nucleotides: TGTGCCAGTACCCAACAGGGGTCCGACACTGAAGCTTTCTTT. Its translation is CASTQQGSDTEAFF.

A single count supports this clone. V and J are TRBV27 and TRBJ2-3; D not resolved. The CDR3 runs to 15 residues. V lost 3 bases to trimming and J lost 0 bases, with 10 bases between them. Germline V lookup: CDR1 MNHEY, CDR2 SMNVEV (reference sequence). CDR3 bases: TGTGCCAGCAGTTTTCTGCAGTCTAGCACAGATACGCAGTATTTT. This codes for CASSFLQSSTDTQYF.

V gene TRBV5-1 combines with J gene TRBJ1-4; D not certain. Trimming left V 6 bases short and J 10 bases short, with 10 bases between. The CDR3 consists of 11 residues. In germline, CDR1 is SGHRS, CDR2 YFSETQ. The CDR3 is CASKEGGKLFF. For the CDR3, the DNA is TGCGCCAGCAAGGAGGGTGGAAAACTGTTTTTT.

This clone has a single count. V is TRBV5-1 and J is TRBJ2-2; no reliable D call. The V end was cut by 0 bases, the J end by 7 bases, with 10 bases between. Per the germline V gene, CDR1 is SGHRS and CDR2 is YFSETQ. The CDR3 has 14 amino acids. The CDR3 bases are TGCGCCAGCAGCTTGGCCGTGTCGGGCGGGGAGCTGTTTTTT. This gives the protein CASSLAVSGGELFF.

The rearrangement links TRBV19 to TRBJ1-5; TRBD1 aligns across 7 bases. The CDR3 contains 15 residues. Trimming took 6 bases from V and 3 from J; bases not matched to a gene: 8. Germline CDR1 and CDR2: LNHDA and SQIVND (reference sequence). DNA of the CDR3: TGTGCCAGTAGCCTACAGGGGCCTACCAATCAGCCCCAGCATTTT. Amino acids: CASSLQGPTNQPQHF.

The rearrangement joins TRBV11-2 to TRBJ2-5; tentatively, D is TRBD1 (6 bases). Trimming cost V 3 bases and J 3 bases, with 14 bases left between them. Germline values: CDR1 SGHAT, CDR2 FQNNGV. The CDR3 has 15 amino acids. CDR3 in amino acids: CASSFNLGAKETQYF. The DNA of the CDR3 is TGTGCCAGCAGCTTCAATTTGGGGGCTAAAGAGACCCAGTACTTC.

The chain combines TRBV9 with TRBJ1-3; D is unresolved. Germline V gene lookup returns CDR1 SGDLS and CDR2 YYNGEE. This CDR3 comprises 15 residues. The V and J ends lost 1 base and 3 bases respectively, with 11 bases between them. Here the CDR3 reads CASSVSPALGNTIYF. The CDR3 nucleotides read TGTGCCAGCAGCGTAAGCCCAGCGCTTGGAAACACCATATATTTT.

CDR3: CASSPFQGGNTDTQYF. DNA of the CDR3: TGTGCCAGCTCACCATTTCAGGGGGGAAACACAGATACGCAGTATTTT. The V gene is TRBV18, the J gene TRBJ2-3, with TRBD1 as a possible D gene (7 bases). The V gene's germline CDR1 is KGHSH and CDR2 LQKENI. The V gene lost 2 bases and the J gene lost 2 bases, with 14 bases spanning the gap. This CDR3 has 16 amino acids. Variable domain in full (rest from reference TRBV18 and TRBJ2-3): NAGVMQNPRHLVRRRGQEARLRCSPMKGHSHVYWYRQLPEEGLKFMVYLQKENIIDESGMPKERFSAEFPKEGPSILRIQQVVRGDSAAYFCASSPFQGGNTDTQYFGPGTRLTVL.

The CDR3 reads CASSVSGGGNIQYF. As DNA, the CDR3 is TGTGCCAGCAGCGTCTCGGGGGGCGGAAACATTCAGTACTTC. The rearrangement uses TRBV7-3 and TRBJ2-4; D may be TRBD2 (7 bases). Trimming took 5 bases from V and 6 from J, leaving 14 bases between them. The CDR3 consists of 14 residues. In germline, CDR1 is SGHTA, CDR2 FQGTGA.

V is TRBV6-5 and J is TRBJ2-1; 8 bases line up with TRBD1. This CDR3 region has 15 residues. The germline V gene encodes CDR1 MNHEY and CDR2 SVGAGI. Germline trimming cut 2 bases from V and 9 bases from J; bases unmatched to any gene: 9. The CDR3 is CASSYVQGALSEQFF. CDR3 sequence (DNA): TGTGCCAGCAGTTACGTGCAGGGGGCGCTTAGTGAGCAGTTCTTC.

The rearrangement uses TRBV2 and TRBJ1-4, with TRBD1 matching 7 bases. After removal of 5 bases from V and 5 bases from J, the junction contained 5 bases not matched to a gene. Germline V gene sequence: CDR1 SNHLY, CDR2 FYNNEI. The CDR3 has 14 amino acids. CDR3 coding DNA: TGTGCCAGCAGTCTCCGGGACAGAAATGAAAAACTGTTTTTT. Amino acid sequence: CASSLRDRNEKLFF.

The chain recombines TRBV7-9 with TRBJ1-1, with D maybe TRBD1 (5 bases). Trimming cost V 5 bases and J 1 base, with 17 bases left between them. The CDR3 extends over 16 amino acids. From germline, CDR1 is SEHNR and CDR2 FQNEAQ (reference sequence). The CDR3 bases are TGTGCCAGCAGCAGGAGTGGGGCAGGGTGGAACACTGAAGCTTTCTTT. Protein sequence: CASSRSGAGWNTEAFF.

V gene TRBV3-1 (or the pseudogene TRBV3-2) combines with J gene TRBJ2-5; D gene ambiguous. Germline-derived CDR1 and CDR2 are LGHDT and YNNKEL (reference sequence). The ends were cut back, 4 bases at V and 5 bases at J, with 14 bases in the middle. This CDR3 comprises 14 residues. CDR3 sequence: CASSPLNSGETQYF. DNA for the CDR3: TGTGCCAGCAGCCCCTTAAACTCCGGGGAGACCCAGTACTTC.

This rearrangement joins TRBV4-1 to TRBJ2-5, with D unclear. CDR1 is MGHRA and CDR2 is YSYEKL in the germline V gene. Trimming removed 3 bases from V and 7 bases from J, with 9 bases in between. The CDR3 runs to 12 residues. The CDR3 protein is CASSQAVGTQYF. The CDR3 nucleotides read TGCGCCAGCAGCCAGGCGGTCGGGACCCAGTACTTC.

In DNA form, the CDR3 reads TGTGCCATCAGTGGTTCGGGGATTGGGTACAATGAGCAGTTCTTC. It specifies CAISGSGIGYNEQFF. The rearrangement joins TRBV10-3 to TRBJ2-1, with D perhaps matching TRBD2 (5 bases). The CDR3 totals 15 residues. Germline V gene sequence: CDR1 ENHRY, CDR2 SYGVKD. V was shortened by 4 bases and J by 4 bases, with 14 bases between the two germline ends.

V is TRBV29-1 and J is TRBJ2-5; TRBD2 is a possible D gene (6 bases). The CDR3 runs 14 residues. V shed 6 bases and J shed 5 bases, with 19 bases lying between them. CDR1 is SQVTM, CDR2 ANQGSEA, per germline. In nucleotides, the CDR3 is TGCAGCGTCAGGAGGGCGGGAACGGTGGAGACCCAGTACTTC. It specifies CSVRRAGTVETQYF.

The V and J genes are TRBV3-1 (or the pseudogene TRBV3-2) and TRBJ2-2; no firm D call. The V gene lost 8 bases and the J gene lost 5 bases, with 15 bases spanning the gap. The V gene's germline CDR1 is LGHDT and CDR2 YNNKEL (reference sequence). The CDR3 contains 14 residues. The CDR3 DNA is TGTGCCAGCGGTTGGCAGGATCTGACCGGGGAGCTGTTTTTT. Amino acid sequence: CASGWQDLTGELFF.

About this clone: Mismatch with germline at one junction end may stem from a read error. V is TRBV5-1 and J is TRBJ2-5; the match to TRBD1 covers 7 bases. There are 13 residues in the CDR3. The germline V gene encodes CDR1 SGHRS and CDR2 YFSETQ. The chain's CDR3 is CASRRDSYSHSDF. Here the CDR3 DNA reads TGCGCCAGCCGCCGGGACAGTTATTCCCATTCGGACTTC.

The rearrangement links TRBV7-3 to TRBJ2-1; a possible D gene is TRBD1 (6 bases). From germline, CDR1 is SGHTA and CDR2 FQGTGA. V was trimmed by 0 bases and J by 4 bases, leaving 10 bases between them. The CDR3 runs to 15 residues. The CDR3 bases are TGTGCCAGCAGCTTAACGGGGGCCAAATACAATGAGCAGTTCTTC. It is translated as CASSLTGAKYNEQFF.

J is TRBJ2-1 and V is TRBV10-3; 8 positions match TRBD2. The CDR3 sequence is 15 residues long. Germline trimming cut 4 bases from V and 4 bases from J; bases unmatched to any gene: 6. Germline lookup yields CDR1 ENHRY and CDR2 SYGVKD. The DNA for the CDR3 is TGTGCCATCAGTGTCCGCGCGGGAGGATACAATGAGCAGTTCTTC. Protein sequence: CAISVRAGGYNEQFF.

The chain couples TRBV11-2 to TRBJ1-3; D not resolved. The CDR3 consists of 16 residues. CDR1 and CDR2 from the germline V gene are SGHAT and FQNNGV. Trimming took 5 bases from V and 2 from J, leaving 16 bases between them. CDR3 nucleotides: TGTGCCAGCAGCCCTAGCCCCCCGGGAACTGGAAACACCATATATTTT. It specifies CASSPSPPGTGNTIYF. Full variable domain (missing parts from reference TRBV11-2 and TRBJ1-3): EAGVAQSPRYKIIEKRQSVAFWCNPISGHATLYWYQQILGQGPKLLIQFQNNGVVDDSQLPKDRFSAERLKGVDSTLKIQPAKLEDSAVYLCASSPSPPGTGNTIYFGEGSWLTVV.